What follows are 25 T cell receptor beta chains derived from one specimen sequenced in a study of T-cell memory formation after mild COVID-19. One entry per CDR3 protein results from TCRdb running MiXCR on the 5' RACE reads. This table holds hundreds of thousands of distinct CDR3 sequences, roughly 8% found once. Input material: PBMCs or a T cell subset sorted from them (not recorded which). The receptors were gathered from a man between 18 and 35 years old who had mild COVID-19 (a few samples of this study predate the infection). Cell type and time point are not known.

This clonotype was picked up a small number of times. The rearrangement joins TRBV11-2 to TRBJ2-1; D perhaps matches TRBD2 (6 bases). Trimming took off 5 bases at V and 10 bases at J, with 12 bases between the two ends. Germline-derived CDR1 and CDR2 are SGHAT and FQNNGV. The CDR3 sequence is 12 residues long. The CDR3 DNA sequence: TGTGCCAGCAGCCGGGATCGGGGGGAGCAGTTCTTC. It specifies CASSRDRGEQFF.

The chain couples TRBV5-1 to TRBJ2-2; 11 bases are shared with TRBD2. There are 16 residues in the CDR3. CDR1 and CDR2 from the germline V gene are SGHRS and YFSETQ. V shed 3 bases, J shed 0 bases, and the junction held 1 base outside the gene matches. The CDR3: CASSSGLAANTGELFF. In nucleotides, the CDR3 is TGCGCCAGCAGCTCGGGACTAGCGGCGAACACCGGGGAGCTGTTTTTT.

The sample holds a few counts of this clonotype. V gene TRBV7-3 combines with J gene TRBJ2-1; 8 nucleotides line up with TRBD1. The CDR3 has 15 amino acids. The ends lost 1 base at V and 7 bases at J; junction bases unmatched: 6. CDR1 SGHTA and CDR2 FQGTGA come from the germline V gene. CDR3 sequence (DNA): TGTGCCAGCAGCTTAAGTCAGGGGGCAGGGAATGAGCAGTTCTTC. As protein: CASSLSQGAGNEQFF.

The sample holds a few counts of this clonotype. This CDR3 reads CAISEGRNEQFF. The CDR3 DNA follows: TGTGCCATCAGTGAGGGGAGGAATGAGCAGTTCTTC. The gene calls are TRBV10-3 and TRBJ2-1; a weak D match, TRBD2 (6 bases). V lost 2 bases, J lost 7 bases, and 6 bases lay in between. Looked up from germline, CDR1 is ENHRY and CDR2 is SYGVKD. This CDR3 has 12 amino acids.

This clonotype was recorded many times. The CDR3 DNA reads TGTGCCAGCAGCCCCGGGGCAGGGGCCACCTACGAGCAGTACGTC. It specifies CASSPGAGATYEQYV. The rearrangement joins TRBV9 to TRBJ2-7, with D maybe TRBD1 (6 bases). Germline CDR1 reads SGDLS; CDR2 reads YYNGEE. V was shortened by 4 bases and J by 2 bases, with 16 bases between the two germline ends. The CDR3 length is 15 residues.

The table lists this clonotype with a few counts. The chain recombines TRBV10-3 with TRBJ2-7, with D possibly being TRBD1 (6 bases). The germline CDR1 and CDR2 sequences are ENHRY and SYGVKD. V shed 5 bases and J shed 2 bases, with 16 bases lying between them. This CDR3 contains 15 residues. The CDR3 reads CAISQRTEMTYEQYF. The CDR3 DNA reads TGTGCCATCAGTCAACGGACAGAAATGACCTACGAGCAGTACTTC.

The chain couples TRBV7-8 to TRBJ2-7; 8 bases are shared with TRBD2. CDR1 and CDR2 from the germline V gene are SGHVS and FQNEAQ. CDR3 length: 15 amino acids. V lost 1 base and J lost 6; bases outside the gene matches: 8. In DNA form, the CDR3 reads TGTGCCAGCAGCTTAGGAGTCGGGGGGGCGTCCGAGCAGTACTTC. Translated: CASSLGVGGASEQYF.

The chain couples TRBV7-8 to TRBJ1-5, with D maybe TRBD1 (5 bases). The V end lost 5 bases, the J end lost 8 bases, and 19 bases lay between the germline ends. Germline CDR1 SGHVS, CDR2 FQNEAQ. There are 15 residues in the CDR3. The CDR3 is CASSPGGQGREPQHF. The DNA of the CDR3 is TGTGCCAGCAGCCCCGGCGGGCAGGGACGAGAGCCCCAGCATTTT.

This clonotype appeared a few times. The chain combines TRBV7-8 with TRBJ1-5, with D tentatively TRBD1 (5 bases). Germline CDR1 SGHVS, CDR2 FQNEAQ. CDR3 length: 15 residues. V dropped 4 bases and J dropped 3 bases, with 13 bases sitting between them. CDR3 region: CASSSLWGDNQPQHF. CDR3 DNA sequence: TGTGCCAGCAGCTCGTTATGGGGGGACAATCAGCCCCAGCATTTT.

The J gene is TRBJ2-2, the V gene TRBV12-3 or TRBV12-4; a possible D gene is TRBD1 (6 bases). CDR3 size: 16 residues. V was cut by 5 bases and J by 0 bases, with 13 bases left in between. In DNA form, the CDR3 reads TGTGCCAGCAGTAAATTGGGGGCAGCGAACACCGGGGAGCTGTTTTTT. Its translation: CASSKLGAANTGELFF.

This clonotype was counted ten times or more. This chain uses TRBV5-1 with TRBJ2-5; TRBD2 matches 8 bases. Germline V gene lookup returns CDR1 SGHRS and CDR2 YFSETQ. The CDR3 consists of 14 residues. J lost 3 bases, V lost 4 bases, and 5 bases had no gene match. CDR3 in DNA: TGCGCCAGCAGCCCCGGGGGGGCCGAAGAGACCCAGTACTTC. It translates to CASSPGGAEETQYF.

The gene calls are TRBV4-2 and TRBJ1-2; D is unclear. The CDR3 has 14 amino acids. Looked up from germline, CDR1 is LGHNA and CDR2 is YNFKEQ. V lost 1 base and J lost 3, with 9 bases in between. The CDR3 DNA sequence: TGTGCCAGCAGCCAAGGTTCCGGGTACTATGGCTACACCTTC. This encodes CASSQGSGYYGYTF.

The V and J genes are TRBV4-3 and TRBJ1-2; no firm D call. The CDR3 loop spans 14 amino acids. Germline assignment: CDR1 LGHNA and CDR2 YSLEER. Deletions cut 4 bases from V and 3 bases from J, with 12 bases between. As DNA, the CDR3 is TGCGCCAGCAGCCCTAGCCGCGGGGACTATGGCTACACCTTC. Translating gives CASSPSRGDYGYTF.

This clonotype turned up a few times. This chain links TRBV7-2 with TRBJ2-3, with 9 bases matching TRBD1. CDR3 length: 16 residues. CDR1 and CDR2 from the germline V gene are SGHTA and FQGNSA. V lost 4 bases to trimming and J lost 6 bases; unmatched junction nucleotides: 11. In DNA, the CDR3 is TGTGCCAGCAGCTCCACAGGGGGCGGACTCGTCGATACGCAGTATTTT. This translates into CASSSTGGGLVDTQYF.

This clonotype was observed a few times. The junction departs from germline at one end; a sequencing error may be responsible. This sequence joins TRBV7-7 and TRBJ2-2; 14 bases match TRBD2. The CDR3 has 16 amino acids. Germline lookup yields CDR1 SSHAT and CDR2 FNYEAQ (reference sequence). In DNA, the CDR3 is TGTGCTAGCAGCCAAGGACTAGCGGGGGGCACCGGGGAGCTGTTTTTT. Its protein is CASSQGLAGGTGELFF.

This clonotype was observed a handful of times. The gene calls are TRBV6-5 and TRBJ1-3; D is uncertain. The germline V and J ends were trimmed by 0 bases and 0 bases, with 12 bases remaining between them. The CDR3 covers 17 residues. The germline CDR1 and CDR2 sequences are MNHEY and SVGAGI. CDR3 protein: CASSYSHRVSSGNTIYF. The DNA of the CDR3 is TGTGCCAGCAGTTACTCACACCGGGTTTCCTCTGGAAACACCATATATTTT.

The sample holds a few counts of this clonotype. The V and J genes are TRBV6-2 or TRBV6-3 and TRBJ1-5, with 8 bases matching TRBD1. This CDR3 has 14 residues. In germline, CDR1 is MNHEY, CDR2 SVGEGT. J gave up 7 bases and V 6 bases, and 8 bases lay outside the gene matches. DNA of the CDR3: TGTGCCAGCAGCGACAGGGGCAGTAGGCAGCCCCAGCATTTT. This encodes CASSDRGSRQPQHF.

V is TRBV4-1 and J is TRBJ1-3; no firm D call. The CDR3 spans 14 residues. Trimming removed 0 bases from V and 3 bases from J, with 6 bases in between. Germline CDR1 is MGHRA and CDR2 is YSYEKL. CDR3 sequence reads: CASSQDGYGNTIYF. In nucleotides, the CDR3 is TGCGCCAGCAGCCAAGATGGGTATGGAAACACCATATATTTT.

CDR3 in amino acids: CASSYSVGSYGYTF. CDR3 nucleotides: TGTGCCAGCAGTTACTCAGTAGGGTCCTATGGCTACACCTTC. The J gene is TRBJ1-2, the V gene TRBV6-5; D gene uncertain. CDR3 length: 14 amino acids. Germline V lookup: CDR1 MNHEY, CDR2 SVGAGI. V gave up 0 bases and J gave up 4 bases, with 9 bases separating them.

This clonotype was counted ten times or more. CDR3 in amino acids: CASGSGGGEQFF. DNA of the CDR3: TGTGCCAGCGGATCAGGGGGCGGTGAGCAGTTCTTC. The rearrangement uses TRBV7-8 and TRBJ2-1; 8 bases line up with TRBD1. This CDR3 spans 12 amino acids. Trimming at V came to 8 bases and at J to 9 bases, leaving 6 bases not matched to a gene. Germline CDR1 and CDR2: SGHVS and FQNEAQ.

The chain employs TRBV6-5 and TRBJ2-1, with 8 bases fitting TRBD2. This CDR3 region has 17 residues. Germline CDR1 MNHEY, CDR2 SVGAGI. V trimming: 7 bases; J trimming: 6 bases; junction bases outside the gene matches: 17. The CDR3 loop reads CASTYLPPGRGGNEQFF. In DNA, the CDR3 is TGTGCCAGCACCTACCTCCCTCCAGGTCGGGGGGGCAATGAGCAGTTCTTC.

This clonotype appeared many times. This chain connects TRBV4-1 to TRBJ2-7; 8 bases line up with TRBD1. The CDR3 totals 15 residues. The germline V gene encodes CDR1 MGHRA and CDR2 YSYEKL. V trimming: 4 bases; J trimming: 0 bases; junction bases outside the gene matches: 5. For the CDR3, the DNA is TGCGCCAGCAGCCGTGACAGGGGAGGCTCCTACGAGCAGTACTTC. It is translated as CASSRDRGGSYEQYF.

This chain joins TRBV7-8 and TRBJ2-1; the D is unclear. Germline lookup yields CDR1 SGHVS and CDR2 FQNEAQ. This CDR3 has 12 residues. Deletions cut 5 bases from V and 12 bases from J, with 14 bases between. CDR3 region: CASSRTAHGQFF. The CDR3 DNA reads TGTGCCAGCAGCCGAACGGCGCATGGGCAGTTCTTC.

This clonotype was seen more than once but under ten times. The CDR3 DNA reads as TGTGCCAGCAGCATAGACAGGGGGCTAAATACGCAGTATTTT. Residues: CASSIDRGLNTQYF. The chain employs TRBV6-5 and TRBJ2-3, with TRBD1 matching 10 bases. Germline CDR1 and CDR2: MNHEY and SVGAGI. J was trimmed by 7 bases and V by 6 bases; bases with no gene match: 7. The CDR3 extends over 14 amino acids.

This clonotype occurred a few times. The chain couples TRBV12-5 to TRBJ2-2, with D perhaps matching TRBD2 (7 bases). The germline V and J ends were trimmed by 0 bases and 0 bases, with 14 bases remaining between them. Germline CDR1 is LGHNT and CDR2 is FRNRAP. The CDR3 contains 18 residues. CDR3 bases: TGTGCTAGTGGTTTGGTACAGGGACTAACCCCGAACACCGGGGAGCTGTTTTTT. Encoded protein: CASGLVQGLTPNTGELFF.